This entry concerns a single TCR beta chain. What it binds is not known. Primers for the PCR totalled 60 Vbeta and 13 Jbeta. TCRdb keeps only in-frame clones here, not all; method: immunoSEQ multiplex PCR. The sample has 130,000 to 150,000 clones, approximately 73% seen once. Germline V gives CDR1 SEHNR, CDR2 FQNEAQ (reference sequence). CDR3 length equals 14 residues. The V end was cut by 5 bases, the J end by 0 bases, with 8 bases between. The data derive from a study of cytomegalovirus exposure and HLA in healthy donors. Whole-study findings and limits: What TCR beta sequences reportedly achieved was accurate prediction of HLA-A and HLA-B alleles in most subjects. A later analysis found that most CMV-associated TCR beta chains appeared HLA-restricted. Highest at DRB1 and lowest at HLA-C, TCR association rates differed among HLA loci in a later analysis. In vitro confirmation showed a few CMV-associated chains to be CMV antigen specific.

The source material was PBMCs. The clonotype originates from a woman between 40 and 50 years old in good health and CMV-seronegative. The chain has TRBV7-9 and TRBJ1-5; D is unclear. CDR3 bases: TGTGCCAGCAGCCTAGACAATAGCAATCAGCCCCAGCATTTT. It encodes CASSLDNSNQPQHF.